Following are 11 T cell receptor beta chains from one sample sequenced in a study of blood T cell repertoires in COVID-19. Sequenced by immunoSEQ multiplex PCR; TCRdb stores in-frame clones only, minus some. This table holds more than 150,000 clones, around 85% found once. Sequenced: peripheral blood. The receptor source for this set is a woman aged 80 or over with acute or convalescent COVID-19.

This chain uses TRBV11-1 with TRBJ1-1; D uncertain. Germline-derived CDR1 and CDR2 are SGHAT and FQDESV (reference sequence). The V end was cut by 5 bases, the J end by 2 bases, with 6 bases between. The CDR3 has 12 amino acids. DNA of the CDR3: TGTGCCAGCAGCCCGAGTAACACTGAAGCTTTCTTT. It translates to CASSPSNTEAFF.

The V gene is TRBV5-1, the J gene TRBJ1-6; D remains ambiguous. Between the trimmed V and J ends, which lost 0 bases and 6 bases, there was a span of 7 bases. Germline CDR1 reads SGHRS; CDR2 reads YFSETQ. CDR3 length: 14 residues. CDR3 nucleotides: TGCGCCAGCAGCTTGGGCGGGCCTAATTCACCCCTCCACTTT. Amino acids: CASSLGGPNSPLHF.

This chain joins TRBV19 and TRBJ1-1; D gene unclear. The V and J ends lost 8 bases and 0 bases respectively, with 10 bases between them. The CDR3 contains 13 residues. CDR1 is LNHDA, CDR2 SQIVND, per germline (reference sequence). CDR3 bases: TGTGCCAGTGGAACAGTTATGAACACTGAAGCTTTCTTT. This encodes CASGTVMNTEAFF.

The rearrangement joins TRBV2 to TRBJ1-5; 9 nucleotides agree with TRBD1. Trimming removed 5 bases from V and 7 bases from J; junction bases left unmatched: 12. CDR3 length: 16 amino acids. Germline-derived CDR1 and CDR2 are SNHLY and FYNNEI. CDR3 sequence (DNA): TGTGCCAGCAGTCCAACTTGGACAGGGGAGGGACAGCCCCAGCATTTT. Its protein product is CASSPTWTGEGQPQHF.

The V and J genes are TRBV19 and TRBJ1-5, with D possibly matching TRBD1 (5 bases). Trimming shortened V by 6 bases and J by 1 base, and 13 bases separated the two germline ends. The CDR3 has 15 amino acids. Germline V gene sequence: CDR1 LNHDA, CDR2 SQIVND (reference sequence). The CDR3 nucleotides read TGTGCCAGTAGACAGGTTCATTGGAGCAATCAGCCCCAGCATTTT. Its protein product is CASRQVHWSNQPQHF. Full variable domain (remainder filled in from reference TRBV19 and TRBJ1-5): DGGITQSPKYLFRKEGQNVTLSCEQNLNHDAMYWYRQDPGQGLRLIYYSQIVNDFQKGDIAEGYSVSREKKESFPLTVTSAQKNPTAFYLCASRQVHWSNQPQHFGDGTRLSIL.

V is TRBV30 and J is TRBJ1-6; D is possibly TRBD1 (5 bases). The CDR3 is made up of 13 amino acids. Germline CDR1 and CDR2: GTSNPN and SVGIG (reference sequence). V was shortened by 4 bases and J by 5 bases, with 9 bases between the two germline ends. The CDR3 DNA sequence: TGTGCCTGGAAGCAGGGCAATAATTCACCCCTCCACTTT. This encodes CAWKQGNNSPLHF.

The rearrangement joins TRBV18 to TRBJ1-6; D possibly corresponds to TRBD1 (6 bases). This CDR3 has 14 amino acids. CDR1 and CDR2 from the germline V gene are KGHSH and LQKENI. The V gene lost 6 bases and the J gene lost 13 bases, with 19 bases spanning the gap. CDR3 region: CASSHRDKGAPLHF. The CDR3 region has the DNA TGTGCCAGCTCCCACCGGGACAAGGGAGCGCCCCTCCACTTT.

The rearrangement links TRBV6-2 or TRBV6-3 to TRBJ1-2; 9 nucleotides match TRBD1. The germline gives CDR1 MNHEY, CDR2 SVGEGT. The CDR3 has 15 residues. The junction had 5 bases not matched to a gene; V was cut back by 2 bases and J by 4 bases. The chain's CDR3 is CASSYLGQGSYGYTF. DNA of the CDR3: TGTGCCAGCAGTTACCTGGGACAGGGAAGCTATGGCTACACCTTC.

This chain joins TRBV27 and TRBJ1-1; 11 nucleotides line up with TRBD1. CDR1 is MNHEY, CDR2 SMNVEV, per germline (reference sequence). Unmatched junction bases numbered 5, after V lost 3 bases and J lost 5 bases. CDR3 length: 15 amino acids. The DNA for the CDR3 is TGTGCCAGCAGTTTCCTCGGGACAGGGGGAACTGAAGCTTTCTTT. It specifies CASSFLGTGGTEAFF.

This chain uses TRBV9 with TRBJ2-1; a weak D match, TRBD2 (6 bases). The CDR3 runs to 15 residues. Per germline, CDR1 SGDLS and CDR2 YYNGEE. The V gene lost 3 bases and the J gene lost 10 bases, with 20 bases spanning the gap. CDR3 DNA sequence: TGTGCCAGCAGCGCGGGGGATCTCTTACAATGGGAGCAGTTCTTC. Protein: CASSAGDLLQWEQFF.

This clone was seen a handful of times. The chain links TRBV5-1 to TRBJ1-5, with D hard to call. Trimming left V 0 bases short and J 1 base short, with 11 bases between. The length of the CDR3 is 16 residues. In germline, CDR1 is SGHRS, CDR2 YFSETQ. The CDR3 sequence is CASSLDGGGSNQPQHF. The DNA of the CDR3 is TGCGCCAGCAGCTTGGATGGAGGCGGGAGCAATCAGCCCCAGCATTTT.